The T cell receptor (beta chain) under discussion was sequenced for a study of blood T cell repertoires in COVID-19. Overall study: Samples came from the United States, Italy and Spain, spanning acute and convalescent COVID-19. The analysed material was cDNA or gDNA that came from T cells, B-cell-depleted T cells, or PBMCs.

Per the original methods: Counts of nucleated cells, estimated from reference gene primer amplification, were obtained. Profiling relied on immunoSEQ multiplex PCR, and the TCRdb table lists in-frame clones only, not all of them. D and trimming were read from the DNA, whereas the V and J calls and clone size are those reported in that table. The repertoire holds about 36,000 clones, with about two thirds as singletons. In Seattle, patients joined the study during active infection and were tracked longitudinally. The V gene end was trimmed by 4 bases and the J gene end by 7 bases; junction bases not matched to a gene: 12. The germline V gene has CDR1 SGHNT and CDR2 YYREEE (reference sequence). This CDR3 spans 17 amino acids.

This sequence originates from a man aged 65 to 85 with COVID-19, enrolled during active disease. The J gene is TRBJ2-5, the V gene TRBV5-4; 14 bases map to TRBD2. The sequenced material came from peripheral blood. The CDR3 protein is CASSPGLAGVNSGTQYF. CDR3 bases: TGTGCCAGCAGCCCGGGACTAGCGGGGGTGAATTCCGGGACCCAGTACTTC.